This TCR beta chain was profiled in a study of blood T cells in healthy people across ages. Study as a whole: About one barcoded beta molecule per two T cells was captured by template switching.

Donors were healthy Caucasian individuals from Russia aged about 6 to 100. There are many counts of this clonotype. Its antigen is not identified. Overall study results and limits: A strong correlation was found between TCR beta diversity and the percentage of naive T cells.

CDR1 and CDR2 (germline): SGHTS, YDEGEE. V was shortened by 3 bases and J by 9 bases, with 13 bases between the two germline ends. There are 13 residues in the CDR3. A second PCR of 7 to 11 cycles used a sample-barcoded 5' primer and a J-beta primer mix. TCRdb recomputed calls from the 5' RACE reads with MiXCR, one row per CDR3 protein. The table lists approximately 700,000 distinct CDR3 sequences, approximately 29% of them singletons. The chain has TRBV5-8 and TRBJ2-1; no clear D. The source is a woman older than 75 in good health. Material for sequencing was blood. The CDR3 spells CASSSFGNREQFF. CDR3 nucleotides: TGTGCCAGCAGCTCCTTTGGAAATCGTGAGCAGTTCTTC.